This TCR beta chain was sequenced in a study of T cell responses to AZD1222 COVID-19 vaccine. Data came from immunoSEQ multiplex PCR; TCRdb stores just in-frame clones and leaves some out. The data show 45,000 to 55,000 clones, with roughly 80% seen just once and 20% to 25% held by the top ten. Germline values: CDR1 MNHEY, CDR2 SVGAGI. CDR3 length: 14 residues. V lost 5 bases and J lost 5; bases outside the gene matches: 8. Sample: peripheral blood, taken on day 0 of MenACWY control vaccination. The sequence came from an adult in good health. V is TRBV6-5 and J is TRBJ1-1; 7 bases line up with TRBD1. The CDR3 reads CASSIRQGGTEAFF. CDR3 in DNA: TGTGCCAGCAGTATACGACAGGGCGGGACTGAAGCTTTCTTT.